Listed here are 11 T cell receptor beta chains from one sample, sequenced in a study of blood T cell repertoires in COVID-19. Sequencing used immunoSEQ multiplex PCR; TCRdb keeps in-frame clones, though not all of them. The sample lists approximately 44,000 clones; around 79% were seen once. The sample was peripheral blood. The source of these receptors is a woman at least 80 years old with acute or convalescent COVID-19.

This chain joins TRBV18 and TRBJ1-1; 8 bases match TRBD1. This CDR3 has 13 residues. CDR1 is KGHSH and CDR2 is LQKENI in the germline V gene. After removal of 6 bases from V and 3 bases from J, the junction contained 3 bases not matched to a gene. CDR3 sequence reads: CASSTGDYTEAFF. CDR3 DNA sequence: TGTGCCAGCTCGACAGGGGATTACACTGAAGCTTTCTTT. Variable domain in full (rest from reference TRBV18 and TRBJ1-1): NAGVMQNPRHLVRRRGQEARLRCSPMKGHSHVYWYRQLPEEGLKFMVYLQKENIIDESGMPKERFSAEFPKEGPSILRIQQVVRGDSAAYFCASSTGDYTEAFFGQGTRLTVV.

This chain uses TRBV18 with TRBJ1-3; TRBD1 is a possible D gene (6 bases). The CDR3 is 16 residues long. The V and J ends lost 3 bases and 0 bases respectively, with 12 bases between them. CDR1 is KGHSH, CDR2 LQKENI, per germline. Here the CDR3 DNA reads TGTGCCAGCTCACCCTGGGACATCTACTCTGGAAACACCATATATTTT. It specifies CASSPWDIYSGNTIYF. Using reference TRBV18 and TRBJ1-3 for the parts outside the CDR3, the full variable domain is NAGVMQNPRHLVRRRGQEARLRCSPMKGHSHVYWYRQLPEEGLKFMVYLQKENIIDESGMPKERFSAEFPKEGPSILRIQQVVRGDSAAYFCASSPWDIYSGNTIYFGEGSWLTVV.

V usage is TRBV7-6 and J usage is TRBJ2-2; no clear D gene. Per the germline V gene, CDR1 is SGHVS and CDR2 is FNYEAQ. The CDR3 sequence is 13 residues long. Trimming cost V 4 bases and J 6 bases, with 9 bases left between them. The CDR3 DNA reads as TGTGCCAGCAGCTCCCCCCTAGCCGGGGAGCTGTTTTTT. It yields the protein CASSSPLAGELFF.

V usage is TRBV29-1 and J usage is TRBJ2-5; TRBD2 is a possible D gene (8 bases). Germline V lookup: CDR1 SQVTM, CDR2 ANQGSEA. CDR3 length: 16 residues. Deletions cut 5 bases from V and 0 bases from J, with 19 bases between. The CDR3 loop reads CSVPGDRAGDQETQYF. The CDR3 DNA sequence: TGCAGCGTTCCCGGGGACAGAGCGGGAGACCAAGAGACCCAGTACTTC.

This clone was seen only once. The chain combines TRBV6-1 with TRBJ1-6; tentative D call: TRBD1 (5 bases). Germline CDR1 and CDR2: MNHNS and SASEGT. There are 19 residues in the CDR3. Trimming shortened V by 4 bases and J by 0 bases, and 19 bases separated the two germline ends. Here the CDR3 DNA reads TGTGCCAGCAGTGCCCGGGTCGGGACTCCGAGCTCCTATAATTCACCCCTCCACTTT. This encodes CASSARVGTPSSYNSPLHF.

The J gene is TRBJ1-5, the V gene TRBV2; 11 bases are shared with TRBD1. This CDR3 comprises 15 residues. Germline-derived CDR1 and CDR2 are SNHLY and FYNNEI. The junction had 9 bases not matched to a gene; V was cut back by 8 bases and J by 6 bases. CDR3 amino acids: CASGGTGGFSQPQHF. In nucleotides, the CDR3 is TGTGCCAGCGGTGGGACAGGGGGATTTTCTCAGCCCCAGCATTTT.

The chain joins TRBV24-1 to TRBJ2-5; D may be TRBD2 (5 bases). Germline-derived CDR1 and CDR2 are KGHDR and SFDVKD. V lost 10 bases and J lost 5, with 13 bases in between. This CDR3 region has 12 residues. The CDR3 DNA reads as TGTGCCACTTCTCCCACGGGGGAGACCCAGTACTTC. Its translation: CATSPTGETQYF.

The chain uses TRBV11-3 and TRBJ1-1; unclear D gene. Trimming pared 0 bases from V and 7 bases from J, leaving 9 bases between. CDR3 size: 13 residues. CDR1 is SGHNT, CDR2 YENEEA, per germline. This CDR3 reads CASSLEEGYEAFF. The DNA of the CDR3 is TGTGCCAGCAGCTTAGAGGAGGGATATGAAGCTTTCTTT. Filled out from reference TRBV11-3 and TRBJ1-1, the complete variable domain reads EAGVVQSPRYKIIEKKQPVAFWCNPISGHNTLYWYLQNLGQGPELLIRYENEEAVDDSQLPKDRFSAERLKGVDSTLKIQPAELGDSAVYLCASSLEEGYEAFFGQGTRLTVV.

This chain uses TRBV30 with TRBJ1-2; TRBD1 might be the D (6 bases). This CDR3 contains 13 residues. Germline V gene lookup returns CDR1 GTSNPN and CDR2 SVGIG (reference sequence). V lost 0 bases and J lost 7, with 12 bases in between. DNA for the CDR3: TGTGCCTGGAGTGTAGGGGGGGCTCGTGGCTACACCTTC. It codes for CAWSVGGARGYTF.

The chain has TRBV6-6 and TRBJ1-5, with D unresolved. Germline CDR1 reads MNHNY; CDR2 reads SVGAGI (reference sequence). The V and J ends lost 2 bases and 1 base respectively, with 3 bases between them. CDR3 length equals 13 residues. CDR3: CASSYSSNQPQHF. DNA of the CDR3: TGTGCCAGCAGTTACAGCAGCAATCAGCCCCAGCATTTT.

This clone was counted a single time. The rearrangement joins TRBV3-1 (or the pseudogene TRBV3-2) to TRBJ2-5; TRBD1 matches at 7 bases. V shed 10 bases and J 3 bases; nucleotides not matched to a gene: 8. This CDR3 is built from 13 residues. CDR1 is LGHDT and CDR2 is YNNKEL in the germline V gene (reference sequence). CDR3 bases: TGTGCCACCATAGACAGGGTCGAAGAGACCCAGTACTTC. As protein: CATIDRVEETQYF.